This T cell receptor (beta chain) came from a study of CD8 T cells in Susac syndrome. Random-hexamer reverse transcription was applied to about 0.45 to 1 ug RNA. With immunoSEQ multiplex PCR, TCR beta CDR3 was amplified across 54 Vbeta and 13 Jbeta. MiXCR was run by TCRdb on the immunoSEQ multiplex PCR reads, yielding one entry per CDR3 protein. The sample has roughly 120,000 distinct CDR3 sequences, approximately 93% seen once. The CDR3 runs 15 residues. Per the germline V gene, CDR1 is MNHEY and CDR2 is SVGEGT. V shed 6 bases and J 1 base; nucleotides not matched to a gene: 3. The receptor was derived from a human donor with multiple sclerosis. Sequenced: CD8+ T cells from PBMCs. The V call is TRBV6-2 or TRBV6-3, the J call TRBJ2-1, with 10 bases fitting TRBD2. The DNA for the CDR3 is TGTGCCAGCAGCCGTAGCGGGAGGTCCTACAATGAGCAGTTCTTC. This encodes CASSRSGRSYNEQFF.